These T cell receptor beta chains were read from a single sample in a study of blood T cell repertoires in COVID-19. Method: immunoSEQ multiplex PCR; TCRdb's copy keeps in-frame clones and lacks some. The sample contains 180,000 or so clones, 86% of which appear only once. Sequenced material: peripheral blood. These receptors were taken from a man aged 55 to 69 with acute or convalescent COVID-19. Each CDR3 is given with its conserved first and last residue. The D gene is left open where the match is weak. Some rows have no size entry. The others give once, few or many, or a class for an expanded clone.

CDR3aa	CDR3nt	d_gene	v_gene	j_gene	abundance
CASSPFDRGDGSYNSPLHF	TGCGCCAGCAGCCCGTTCGACAGGGGCGACGGCTCCTATAATTCACCCCTCCACTTT	TRBD1	TRBV4-1	TRBJ1-6	NA
CAWTSRDRNNEKLFF	TGTGCCTGGACCTCTAGGGACAGGAATAATGAAAAACTGTTTTTT	TRBD1	TRBV30	TRBJ1-4	NA
CASSLGRITWGLEKLFF	TGTGCCAGCAGCTTAGGGCGGATTACATGGGGCCTTGAAAAACTGTTTTTT	NA	TRBV7-8	TRBJ1-4	once
CAQKGREVETGELFF	TGTGCCCAAAAGGGACGGGAGGTTGAAACCGGGGAGCTGTTTTTT	TRBD2	TRBV25-1	TRBJ2-2	NA
CASSLAGVNTEAFF	TGTGCCAGCAGCTTAGCGGGAGTGAACACTGAAGCTTTCTTT	NA	TRBV7-9	TRBJ1-1	NA
CASSQGQRARYF	TGCGCCAGCAGCCAGGGACAGCGGGCTCGGTACTTC	NA	TRBV5-1	TRBJ2-7	NA
CASSIRGPTSGPEQFF	TGTGCCAGTAGTATAAGGGGGCCGACTAGCGGCCCTGAGCAGTTCTTC	TRBD2	TRBV19	TRBJ2-1	once
CASSPLGEKLFF	TGTGCCAGCAGTCCGCTCGGGGAAAAACTGTTTTTT	NA	TRBV7-9	TRBJ1-4	NA
CASRGGLAFPDTQYF	TGTGCCAGCAGGGGAGGACTAGCGTTCCCAGATACGCAGTATTTT	TRBD2	TRBV2	TRBJ2-3	few
CAISVDSPEDGYTF	TGTGCCATCAGTGTCGACTCTCCTGAGGATGGCTACACCTTC	NA	TRBV10-3	TRBJ1-2	few
CASSQEPGGWEKLFF	TGTGCCAGCTCACAGGAACCAGGGGGCTGGGAAAAACTGTTTTTT	TRBD1	TRBV18	TRBJ1-4	NA
CASSPRSGTDRYEQYF	TGTGCCAGCAGCCCCCGCTCCGGGACAGATCGGTACGAGCAGTACTTC	TRBD1	TRBV7-9	TRBJ2-7	NA
CASSLGQTNTEAFF	TGCGCCAGCAGCCTGGGACAGACGAACACTGAAGCTTTCTTT	TRBD1	TRBV5-1	TRBJ1-1	NA
CASSPRDISMNTEAFF	TGTGCCAGCAGCCCGAGGGACATCAGCATGAACACTGAAGCTTTCTTT	NA	TRBV5-8	TRBJ1-1	NA
CASSSQDRTNYSGNTIYF	TGTGCCAGCAGCTCGCAGGACAGGACCAACTACTCTGGAAACACCATATATTTT	TRBD1	TRBV7-9	TRBJ1-3	NA
CASSSGLAGLLPPGANVLTF	TGTGCCAGCAGTTCCGGGCTAGCGGGACTCCTCCCGCCTGGGGCCAACGTCCTGACTTTC	TRBD2	TRBV28	TRBJ2-6	NA
CSASATSKFF	TGCAGTGCTAGTGCGACTAGCAAGTTCTTC	TRBD2	TRBV20-1	TRBJ2-1	NA
CASSLTDRNQPQHF	TGTGCCAGCAGCTTGACAGATCGCAATCAGCCCCAGCATTTT	NA	TRBV6-6	TRBJ1-5	NA
CAWSGQVLYNSPLHF	TGTGCCTGGAGTGGACAGGTTCTTTATAATTCACCCCTCCACTTT	NA	TRBV30	TRBJ1-6	NA
CASSTWTGSTEAFF	TGTGCCAGCAGTACCTGGACAGGGTCGACTGAAGCTTTCTTT	TRBD1	TRBV6-6	TRBJ1-1	NA
CASSPPDRATDTQYF	TGTGCCAGCTCACCACCCGACAGGGCCACAGATACGCAGTATTTT	TRBD1	TRBV18	TRBJ2-3	NA
CASSQGGVLADTQYF	TGCGCCAGCAGCCAGGGTGGGGTTTTAGCAGATACGCAGTATTTT	NA	TRBV5-1	TRBJ2-3	once
CASSFSLRATSGNTIYF	TGTGCCAGCAGTTTTTCCCTGAGGGCCACCTCTGGAAACACCATATATTTT	NA	TRBV28	TRBJ1-3	NA
CASSIMGQGAGTGELFF	TGTGCCAGTAGTATAATGGGGCAGGGGGCCGGGACCGGGGAGCTGTTTTTT	TRBD1	TRBV19	TRBJ2-2	NA
CASMETGLYEQYF	TGTGCCAGTATGGAGACAGGTCTCTACGAGCAGTACTTC	NA	TRBV19	TRBJ2-7	NA
CATTHRASYNEQFF	TGTGCCACCACCCACAGGGCATCCTACAATGAGCAGTTCTTC	NA	TRBV7-9	TRBJ2-1	NA
CASSVLGVSDTQYF	TGCGCCAGCAGCGTTCTCGGGGTATCAGATACGCAGTATTTT	NA	TRBV5-1	TRBJ2-3	NA
CATSDCAGQGSSYNEQFF	TGTGCCACCAGTGATTGTGCGGGACAGGGGAGCTCCTACAATGAGCAGTTCTTC	TRBD1	TRBV24-1	TRBJ2-1	NA
CASSLIGDYQYEQYF	TGTGCCAGCAGCTTAATCGGGGACTACCAGTACGAGCAGTACTTC	TRBD2	TRBV11-2	TRBJ2-7	NA
CASSSQAGTEAFF	TGTGCCAGCAGCTCCCAGGCGGGCACTGAAGCTTTCTTT	NA	TRBV7-3	TRBJ1-1	few
CASSSRDRVDHSPLHF	TGTGCCAGCAGCTCCCGGGACAGGGTAGACCATTCACCCCTCCACTTT	TRBD1	TRBV5-4	TRBJ1-6	NA
CASTRTGGRTGELFF	TGTGCCAGCACAAGGACAGGGGGCAGAACCGGGGAGCTGTTTTTT	TRBD1	TRBV14	TRBJ2-2	NA
CASSGGVLAARSSYNEQFF	TGTGCCAGCAGCGGGGGGGTCCTAGCGGCCCGGAGCTCCTACAATGAGCAGTTCTTC	TRBD2	TRBV7-2	TRBJ2-1	NA
CASSLYGQPQHF	TGTGCCAGCAGTTTATACGGTCAGCCCCAGCATTTT	NA	TRBV28	TRBJ1-5	NA
CASSLPGQPNEKLFF	TGTGCCAGCAGTCTACCGGGACAGCCTAATGAAAAACTGTTTTTT	TRBD1	TRBV28	TRBJ1-4	NA
CASSLAGGFNSPLHF	TGCGCCAGCAGCTTGGCTGGTGGCTTTAATTCACCCCTCCACTTT	NA	TRBV5-1	TRBJ1-6	once
CASSLVRQGPYEQYF	TGTGCCAGCAGCTTAGTGCGTCAGGGGCCCTACGAGCAGTACTTC	NA	TRBV7-9	TRBJ2-7	NA
CASSSVTGNLFNEKLFF	TGTGCCAGCAGCTCAGTGACGGGAAACCTCTTTAATGAAAAACTGTTTTTT	NA	TRBV5-8	TRBJ1-4	NA
CASSRATATNEKLFF	TGTGCCAGCAGCCGAGCCACTGCAACTAATGAAAAACTGTTTTTT	NA	TRBV28	TRBJ1-4	NA
CASSPFTTGGYTF	TGCGCCAGCAGCCCCTTCACGACTGGTGGCTACACCTTC	NA	TRBV10-2	TRBJ1-2	once